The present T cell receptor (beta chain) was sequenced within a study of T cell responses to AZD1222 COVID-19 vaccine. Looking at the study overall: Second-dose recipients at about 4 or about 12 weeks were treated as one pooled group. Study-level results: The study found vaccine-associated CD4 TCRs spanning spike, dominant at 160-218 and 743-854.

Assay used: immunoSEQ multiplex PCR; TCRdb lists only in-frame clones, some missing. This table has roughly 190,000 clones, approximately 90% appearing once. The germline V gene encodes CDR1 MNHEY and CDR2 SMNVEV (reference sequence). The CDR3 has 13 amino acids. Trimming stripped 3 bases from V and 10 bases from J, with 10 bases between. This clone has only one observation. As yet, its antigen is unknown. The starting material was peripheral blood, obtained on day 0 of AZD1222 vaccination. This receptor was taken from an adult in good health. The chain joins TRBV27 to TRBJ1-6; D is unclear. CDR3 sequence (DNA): TGTGCCAGCAGTTTGGTAGTGAAATCACCCCTCCACTTT. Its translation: CASSLVVKSPLHF.